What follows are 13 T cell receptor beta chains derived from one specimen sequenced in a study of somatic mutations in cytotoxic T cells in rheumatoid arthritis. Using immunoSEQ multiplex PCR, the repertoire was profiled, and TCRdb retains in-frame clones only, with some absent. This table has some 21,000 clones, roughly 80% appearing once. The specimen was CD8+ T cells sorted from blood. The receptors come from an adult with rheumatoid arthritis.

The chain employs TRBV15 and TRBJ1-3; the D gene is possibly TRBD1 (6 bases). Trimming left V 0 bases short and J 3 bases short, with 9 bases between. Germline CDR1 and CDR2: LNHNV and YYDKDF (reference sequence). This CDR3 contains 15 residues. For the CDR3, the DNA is TGTGCCACCAGCAGAGATAGGACAGTTGGAAACACCATATATTTT. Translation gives CATSRDRTVGNTIYF. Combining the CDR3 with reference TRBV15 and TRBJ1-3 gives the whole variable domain DAMVIQNPRYQVTQFGKPVTLSCSQTLNHNVMYWYQQKSSQAPKLLFHYYDKDFNNEADTPDNFQSRRPNTSFCFLDIRSPGLGDTAMYLCATSRDRTVGNTIYFGEGSWLTVV.

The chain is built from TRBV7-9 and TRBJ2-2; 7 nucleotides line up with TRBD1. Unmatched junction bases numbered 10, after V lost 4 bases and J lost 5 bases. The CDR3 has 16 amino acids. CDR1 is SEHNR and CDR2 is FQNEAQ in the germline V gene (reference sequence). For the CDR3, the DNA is TGTGCCAGCAGCTCGCTCCCACAGGGGCTGACCGGGGAGCTGTTTTTT. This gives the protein CASSSLPQGLTGELFF.

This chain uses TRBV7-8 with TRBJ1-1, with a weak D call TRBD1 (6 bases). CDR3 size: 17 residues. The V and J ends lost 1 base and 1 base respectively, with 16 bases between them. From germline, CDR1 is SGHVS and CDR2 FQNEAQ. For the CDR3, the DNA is TGTGCCAGCAGCTTAGTGGACAGTTCTTATACGAACACTGAAGCTTTCTTT. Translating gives CASSLVDSSYTNTEAFF.

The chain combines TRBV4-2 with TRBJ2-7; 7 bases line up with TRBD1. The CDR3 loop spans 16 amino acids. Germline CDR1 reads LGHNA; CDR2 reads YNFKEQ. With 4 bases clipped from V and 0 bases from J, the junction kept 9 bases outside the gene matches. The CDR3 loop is CASSPRGGDSSYEQYF. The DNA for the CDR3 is TGTGCCAGCAGCCCCCGAGGGGGCGATAGCTCCTACGAGCAGTACTTC.

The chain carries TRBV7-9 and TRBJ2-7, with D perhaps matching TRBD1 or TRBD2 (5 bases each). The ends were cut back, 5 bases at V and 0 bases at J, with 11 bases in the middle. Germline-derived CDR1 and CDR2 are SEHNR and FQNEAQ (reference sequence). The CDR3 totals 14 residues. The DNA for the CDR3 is TGTGCCAGCAGCCCCCGGGACCACTCCTACGAGCAGTACTTC. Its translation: CASSPRDHSYEQYF.

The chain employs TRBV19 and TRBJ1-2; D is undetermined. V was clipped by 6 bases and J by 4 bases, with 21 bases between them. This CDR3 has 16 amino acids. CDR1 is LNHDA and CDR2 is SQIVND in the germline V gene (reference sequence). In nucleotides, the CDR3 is TGTGCCAGTAGGCGGGTTCGGACGGAAGGAAGCTATGGCTACACCTTC. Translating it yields CASRRVRTEGSYGYTF. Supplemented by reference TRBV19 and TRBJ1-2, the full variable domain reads DGGITQSPKYLFRKEGQNVTLSCEQNLNHDAMYWYRQDPGQGLRLIYYSQIVNDFQKGDIAEGYSVSREKKESFPLTVTSAQKNPTAFYLCASRRVRTEGSYGYTFGSGTRLTVV.

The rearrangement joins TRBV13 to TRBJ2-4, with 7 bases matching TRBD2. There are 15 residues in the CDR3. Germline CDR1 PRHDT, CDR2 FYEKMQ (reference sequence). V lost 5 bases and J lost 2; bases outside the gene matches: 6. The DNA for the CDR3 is TGTGCCAGCAGCCTCACGGGGGGTCCCAAAAACATTCAGTACTTC. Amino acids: CASSLTGGPKNIQYF.

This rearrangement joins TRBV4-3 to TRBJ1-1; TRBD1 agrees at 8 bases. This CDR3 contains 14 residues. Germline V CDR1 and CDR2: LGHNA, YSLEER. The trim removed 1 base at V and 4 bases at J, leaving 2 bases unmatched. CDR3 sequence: CASSQVGTGTEAFF. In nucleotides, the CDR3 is TGCGCCAGCAGCCAAGTGGGGACAGGCACTGAAGCTTTCTTT.

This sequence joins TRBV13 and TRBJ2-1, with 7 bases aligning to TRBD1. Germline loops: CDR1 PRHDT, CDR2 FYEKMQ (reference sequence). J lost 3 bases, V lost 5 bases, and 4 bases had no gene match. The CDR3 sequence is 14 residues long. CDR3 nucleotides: TGTGCCAGCAGCCCCGGACAGGTCTACAATGAGCAGTTCTTC. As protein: CASSPGQVYNEQFF.

Written as DNA, the CDR3 is TGCAGCGCCGAGTGGGACACAGATACGCAGTATTTT. Amino acids: CSAEWDTDTQYF. The chain links TRBV29-1 to TRBJ2-3; no clear D gene. V shed 7 bases and J shed 2 bases, with 10 bases lying between them. The CDR3 length is 12 residues. The germline V gene has CDR1 SQVTM and CDR2 ANQGSEA.

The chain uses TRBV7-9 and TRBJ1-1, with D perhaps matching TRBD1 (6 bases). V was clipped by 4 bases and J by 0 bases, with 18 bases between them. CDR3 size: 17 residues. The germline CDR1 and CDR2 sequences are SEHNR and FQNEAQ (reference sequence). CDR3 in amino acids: CASSSTPTGPMNTEAFF. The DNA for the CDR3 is TGTGCCAGCAGCTCAACCCCGACAGGCCCCATGAACACTGAAGCTTTCTTT. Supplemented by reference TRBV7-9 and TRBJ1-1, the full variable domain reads DTGVSQNPRHKITKRGQNVTFRCDPISEHNRLYWYRQTLGQGPEFLTYFQNEAQLEKSRLLSDRFSAERPKGSFSTLEIQRTEQGDSAMYLCASSSTPTGPMNTEAFFGQGTRLTVV.

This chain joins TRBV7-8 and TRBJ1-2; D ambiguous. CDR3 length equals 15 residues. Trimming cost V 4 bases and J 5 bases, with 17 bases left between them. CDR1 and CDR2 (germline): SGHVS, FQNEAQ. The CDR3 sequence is CASSSAEGEPYGYTF. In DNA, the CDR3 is TGTGCCAGCAGCTCGGCCGAGGGAGAACCATATGGCTACACCTTC.

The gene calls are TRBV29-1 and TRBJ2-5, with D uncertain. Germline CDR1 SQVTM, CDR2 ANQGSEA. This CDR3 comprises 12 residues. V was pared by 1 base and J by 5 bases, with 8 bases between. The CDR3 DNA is TGCAGCGTTGAAGGGGCCGTGGAGACCCAGTACTTC. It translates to CSVEGAVETQYF.